This entry lists 27 T cell receptor beta chains sequenced from one sample in a study of technical replicates of blood from several donors. Profiled with immunoSEQ multiplex PCR; TCRdb holds only in-frame clones, not every one. The data show around 80,000 clones, 93% seen once. The source material was T cells isolated from PBMCs. Receptors were obtained from a human donor in good health.

V gene TRBV9 combines with J gene TRBJ2-2; 9 nucleotides agree with TRBD1. The CDR3 is made up of 17 amino acids. The ends lost 3 bases at V and 3 bases at J; junction bases unmatched: 9. The V gene's germline CDR1 is SGDLS and CDR2 YYNGEE. The CDR3 DNA reads as TGTGCCAGCAGCGACCCAGGGACAGGGTGGGACACCGGGGAGCTGTTTTTT. As protein: CASSDPGTGWDTGELFF.

The chain links TRBV5-1 to TRBJ2-5, with D unresolved. This CDR3 has 14 residues. V was cut by 0 bases and J by 0 bases, with 6 bases left in between. Germline V lookup: CDR1 SGHRS, CDR2 YFSETQ. CDR3 sequence reads: CASSLVQYQETQYF. DNA of the CDR3: TGCGCCAGCAGCTTGGTCCAGTACCAAGAGACCCAGTACTTC. Together with reference TRBV5-1 and TRBJ2-5, the CDR3 gives the full variable domain: KAGVTQTPRYLIKTRGQQVTLSCSPISGHRSVSWYQQTPGQGLQFLFEYFSETQRNKGNFPGRFSGRQFSNSRSEMNVSTLELGDSALYLCASSLVQYQETQYFGPGTRLLVL.

The chain couples TRBV5-1 to TRBJ2-4; D gene unclear. The CDR3 totals 13 residues. V gave up 0 bases and J gave up 6 bases, with 7 bases separating them. From germline, CDR1 is SGHRS and CDR2 YFSETQ. As DNA, the CDR3 is TGCGCCAGCAGCTTGGAGCCGGGAAACATTCAGTACTTC. Translation gives CASSLEPGNIQYF.

The chain is built from TRBV7-9 and TRBJ2-7; weak D call: TRBD1 (5 bases). V gave up 3 bases and J gave up 2 bases, with 14 bases separating them. This CDR3 contains 15 residues. Germline assignment: CDR1 SEHNR and CDR2 FQNEAQ (reference sequence). CDR3 amino acids: CASSFLLDRTYEQYF. For the CDR3, the DNA is TGTGCCAGCAGCTTCCTTTTAGACAGAACCTACGAGCAGTACTTC.

The V and J genes are TRBV10-1 and TRBJ2-7, with D unclear. The CDR3 is 13 amino acids. CDR1 and CDR2 from the germline V gene are WNHNN and SYGVQD (reference sequence). Trimming left V 0 bases short and J 1 base short, with 4 bases between. The CDR3 here is CASSESQSYEQYF. In nucleotides, the CDR3 is TGCGCCAGCAGTGAGTCCCAGTCCTACGAGCAGTACTTC.

The V call is TRBV15, the J call TRBJ2-1, with TRBD2 as a possible D gene (5 bases). V lost 2 bases and J 8 bases, leaving 19 bases between the germline ends. This CDR3 is built from 16 residues. Germline CDR1 is LNHNV and CDR2 is YYDKDF (reference sequence). CDR3 nucleotides: TGTGCCACCAGCAGATTTTCACTAGGAGGTGGGGATGAGCAGTTCTTC. Translating gives CATSRFSLGGGDEQFF.

This clone was seen only once. The gene calls are TRBV7-3 and TRBJ2-1; 10 positions match TRBD2. The V segment lost 1 base and the J segment 0 bases; nucleotides outside the gene matches: 21. This CDR3 comprises 23 residues. CDR1 is SGHTA and CDR2 is FQGTGA in the germline V gene. Here the CDR3 DNA reads TGTGCCAGCAGCTTAATAACGTGGTTGGCCACTAGCGGGATAGGCTTCTCCTACAATGAGCAGTTCTTC. This encodes CASSLITWLATSGIGFSYNEQFF.

This clone was observed once. This chain connects TRBV7-8 to TRBJ1-2; D is undetermined. The V and J ends lost 0 bases and 4 bases respectively, with 15 bases between them. Germline loops: CDR1 SGHVS, CDR2 FQNEAQ. There are 16 residues in the CDR3. Here the CDR3 DNA reads TGTGCCAGCAGCTTAGCGGCCCCAACCGCGGGCTATGGCTACACCTTC. It encodes CASSLAAPTAGYGYTF. The whole variable domain, remainder taken from reference TRBV7-8 and TRBJ1-2, is GAGVSQSPRYKVAKRGQDVALRCDPISGHVSLFWYQQALGQGPEFLTYFQNEAQLDKSGLPSDRFFAERPEGSVSTLKIQRTQQEDSAVYLCASSLAAPTAGYGYTFGSGTRLTVV.

The chain is built from TRBV18 and TRBJ2-6; TRBD1 agrees at 8 bases. Germline lookup yields CDR1 KGHSH and CDR2 LQKENI. Losses at the gene ends were 4 bases for V and 2 bases for J; bases not matched to a gene: 13. The CDR3 length is 19 residues. CDR3 in DNA: TGTGCCAGCTCACTCAGTCCGGACAGGGTCCCAGCTGGGGCCAACGTCCTGACTTTC. Encoded protein: CASSLSPDRVPAGANVLTF.

CDR3 in DNA: TGTGCCAGCAGCTTGACTAGCGGGACTTACGAGCAGTACTTC. Its protein is CASSLTSGTYEQYF. This chain uses TRBV5-5 with TRBJ2-7, with 10 nucleotides matching TRBD2. J was trimmed by 4 bases and V by 1 base; bases with no gene match: 2. The germline V gene encodes CDR1 SGHKS and CDR2 YYEKEE (reference sequence). The CDR3 is 14 amino acids. Variable domain in full (rest from reference TRBV5-5 and TRBJ2-7): DAGVTQSPTHLIKTRGQQVTLRCSPISGHKSVSWYQQVLGQGPQFIFQYYEKEERGRGNFPDRFSARQFPNYSSELNVNALLLGDSALYLCASSLTSGTYEQYFGPGTRLTVT.

This chain joins TRBV4-2 and TRBJ1-2, with a tentative D call TRBD1 (6 bases). Germline V gene lookup returns CDR1 LGHNA and CDR2 YNFKEQ. V gave up 3 bases and J gave up 3 bases, with 14 bases separating them. The CDR3 is 15 residues long. The CDR3 coding sequence is TGTGCCAGCAGCCAGGCGACAGGAAAGGACTATGGCTACACCTTC. As protein: CASSQATGKDYGYTF.

This rearrangement joins TRBV11-3 to TRBJ2-1, with 10 nucleotides matching TRBD1. The CDR3 loop spans 16 amino acids. Germline CDR1 is SGHNT and CDR2 is YENEEA. The junction had 10 bases not matched to a gene; V was cut back by 5 bases and J by 6 bases. In nucleotides, the CDR3 is TGTGCCAGCAGCAGCCAACCGGGACAGGGGTTCAATGAGCAGTTCTTC. Residues: CASSSQPGQGFNEQFF.

V usage is TRBV7-3 and J usage is TRBJ1-1, with 7 bases matching TRBD1. Germline V gene sequence: CDR1 SGHTA, CDR2 FQGTGA. This CDR3 is built from 15 residues. The V gene end was trimmed by 5 bases and the J gene end by 1 base; junction bases not matched to a gene: 7. This CDR3 is CASSPPGQTNTEAFF. The CDR3 nucleotides are TGTGCCAGCAGCCCACCGGGACAGACGAACACTGAAGCTTTCTTT.

This chain links TRBV5-1 with TRBJ1-2; D not resolved. The germline V gene has CDR1 SGHRS and CDR2 YFSETQ. This CDR3 has 11 residues. Between the trimmed V and J ends, which lost 5 bases and 3 bases, there was a span of 5 bases. CDR3 in DNA: TGCGCCAGCAGGAGCGACTATGGCTACACCTTC. Amino acids: CASRSDYGYTF.

The chain uses TRBV13 and TRBJ2-5; possibly TRBD1 for D (7 bases). The CDR3 contains 15 residues. From germline, CDR1 is PRHDT and CDR2 FYEKMQ (reference sequence). The ends were cut back, 2 bases at V and 5 bases at J, with 15 bases in the middle. DNA of the CDR3: TGTGCCAGCAGCTTACGTCGTGGAGGGGGCGAGACCCAGTACTTC. Amino acids: CASSLRRGGGETQYF.

This chain links TRBV29-1 with TRBJ2-2, with unresolved D. The V and J ends lost 4 bases and 4 bases respectively, with 10 bases between them. The CDR3 is 13 amino acids. From germline, CDR1 is SQVTM and CDR2 ANQGSEA. The CDR3 DNA reads TGCAGCGTTGGCCAGGTGGGCACCGGGGAGCTGTTTTTT. It yields the protein CSVGQVGTGELFF.

The chain couples TRBV20-1 to TRBJ1-5; a possible D gene is TRBD1 (5 bases). Germline lookup yields CDR1 DFQATT and CDR2 SNEGSKA (reference sequence). The CDR3 runs 11 residues. The ends were cut back, 3 bases at V and 10 bases at J, with 10 bases in the middle. CDR3 bases: TGCAGTGCTAGGCCCGGGACTCCCCAGCATTTT. The encoded protein is CSARPGTPQHF.

The V and J genes are TRBV6-1 and TRBJ2-1; tentatively, D is TRBD1 (6 bases). The V end was cut by 4 bases, the J end by 4 bases, with 11 bases between. The V gene's germline CDR1 is MNHNS and CDR2 SASEGT. The CDR3 length is 14 residues. The CDR3 region is CASSGRGQYNEQFF. Written as DNA, the CDR3 is TGTGCCAGCAGTGGACGAGGACAGTACAATGAGCAGTTCTTC.

This clone was seen a handful of times. This chain connects TRBV29-1 to TRBJ2-2, with 7 bases identical to TRBD1. Germline V CDR1 and CDR2: SQVTM, ANQGSEA. Unmatched junction bases numbered 6, after V lost 1 base and J lost 1 base. The CDR3 length is 16 residues. This CDR3 reads CSVEGPGQMNTGELFF. CDR3 coding DNA: TGCAGCGTTGAAGGGCCGGGACAGATGAACACCGGGGAGCTGTTTTTT.

The chain has TRBV11-2 and TRBJ2-5, with a tentative D call TRBD1 (5 bases). TRBJ2-7 matches the DNA end more closely, so the J call is doubtful. Germline lookup yields CDR1 SGHAT and CDR2 FQNNGV. The CDR3 is 16 amino acids. CDR3 in DNA: TGTGCCAGCAGAAAAATTAGGGGCGGTTCTTCCTACGAGCAGTACTTC. This gives the protein CASRKIRGGSSYEQYF.

V gene TRBV18 combines with J gene TRBJ2-3; TRBD1 matches at 7 bases. The CDR3 covers 15 residues. From germline, CDR1 is KGHSH and CDR2 LQKENI. Unmatched junction bases numbered 8, after V lost 3 bases and J lost 5 bases. CDR3 amino acids: CASSPTRGSEDTQYF. CDR3 nucleotides: TGTGCCAGCTCACCTACCAGGGGGTCGGAAGATACGCAGTATTTT. Full variable domain (rest looked up from reference TRBV18 and TRBJ2-3): NAGVMQNPRHLVRRRGQEARLRCSPMKGHSHVYWYRQLPEEGLKFMVYLQKENIIDESGMPKERFSAEFPKEGPSILRIQQVVRGDSAAYFCASSPTRGSEDTQYFGPGTRLTVL.

V is TRBV30 and J is TRBJ1-1, with 7 bases identical to TRBD1. This CDR3 has 17 residues. Unmatched junction bases numbered 14, after V lost 0 bases and J lost 4 bases. Germline V gene data show CDR1 as GTSNPN and CDR2 as SVGIG (reference sequence). The CDR3 region has the DNA TGTGCCTGGAGTGTAGGCGGCAGGGGGTTTTTGGTCACTGAAGCTTTCTTT. Its protein product is CAWSVGGRGFLVTEAFF.

CDR3 bases: TGTGCCAGCAGCCAAGCGCGTAGAGGACTTCCCTATGGCTACACCTTC. The encoded protein is CASSQARRGLPYGYTF. V and J are TRBV14 and TRBJ1-2; D is unresolved. Looked up from germline, CDR1 is SGHDN and CDR2 is FVKESK. This CDR3 has 16 amino acids. V shed 1 base and J shed 4 bases, with 16 bases lying between them.

In DNA form, the CDR3 reads TGTGCCAGTAGTATTGATCGGACAGGGGCCCATGGCAATCAGCCCCAGCATTTT. As protein: CASSIDRTGAHGNQPQHF. The V and J genes are TRBV19 and TRBJ1-5; 9 bases map to TRBD1. The CDR3 totals 18 residues. Germline CDR1 reads LNHDA; CDR2 reads SQIVND (reference sequence). J was trimmed by 2 bases and V by 3 bases; bases with no gene match: 11.

This clone was observed once. This rearrangement joins TRBV11-2 to TRBJ2-7; possibly TRBD2 for D (5 bases). V was clipped by 1 base and J by 7 bases, with 14 bases between them. Germline V lookup: CDR1 SGHAT, CDR2 FQNNGV. CDR3 size: 14 residues. The CDR3: CASSLGLASSEQYF. The DNA for the CDR3 is TGTGCCAGCAGCTTAGGTCTAGCTTCGAGTGAGCAGTACTTC.

This clone has a handful of counts. The chain employs TRBV2 and TRBJ1-3; 7 bases are a match to TRBD1. CDR3 length equals 15 residues. V was clipped by 7 bases and J by 0 bases; unmatched bases: 6. Germline loops: CDR1 SNHLY, CDR2 FYNNEI. The CDR3 nucleotides read TGTGCCAGCACCGAGGGACAGACCTCTGGAAACACCATATATTTT. Protein: CASTEGQTSGNTIYF.

The rearrangement uses TRBV27 and TRBJ2-1; D is undetermined. The CDR3 extends over 13 amino acids. Germline V gives CDR1 MNHEY, CDR2 SMNVEV (reference sequence). Trimming pared 8 bases from V and 3 bases from J, leaving 11 bases between. The CDR3 DNA sequence: TGTGCCAGCCGAGAGGTCTTCTACAATGAGCAGTTCTTC. Translation gives CASREVFYNEQFF.